One sample yielded the 4 T cell receptor beta chains listed below, sequenced in a study of T cells in Graves' hyperthyroidism and ophthalmopathy. The source material, RNA transcripts, was used to amplify TCR beta CDR3 regions. The study used the HTBI primer set for a first-round RT-PCR of the TCR CDR3. TCRdb reanalysed the multiplex PCR reads using MiXCR and keeps one entry per CDR3 protein. The sample has around 620,000 distinct CDR3 sequences, under 20% seen once. Sequencing was done on a sample of blood. These receptors all stem from a woman in her 30s with Graves' hyperthyroidism.

This clonotype was seen repeatedly, ten times or more. The chain couples TRBV11-2 to TRBJ2-2; 11 nucleotides agree with TRBD2. CDR3 length: 18 amino acids. CDR1 and CDR2 (germline): SGHAT, FQNNGV. V lost 4 bases, J lost 3 bases, and 10 bases stayed unmatched. CDR3 region: CASSYGTSGPVHTGELFF. Here the CDR3 DNA reads TGTGCCAGCAGCTACGGGACTAGCGGACCCGTGCACACCGGGGAGCTGTTTTTT.

This clonotype appeared many times. This chain uses TRBV28 with TRBJ1-1; D gene ambiguous. Germline-derived CDR1 and CDR2 are MDHEN and SYDVKM. This CDR3 comprises 12 residues. V was cut by 2 bases and J by 8 bases, with 9 bases left in between. The CDR3 loop is CASSLGATEAFF. The CDR3 nucleotides read TGTGCCAGCAGTTTAGGTGCGACGGAAGCTTTCTTT.

The chain carries TRBV30 and TRBJ2-3, with a possible D match to TRBD2 (6 bases). V lost 1 base to trimming and J lost 0 bases, with 20 bases between them. The CDR3 has 18 amino acids. CDR1 and CDR2 (germline): GTSNPN, SVGIG (reference sequence). The CDR3 loop is CAWSAGSGAVVSTDTQYF. In nucleotides, the CDR3 is TGTGCCTGGAGTGCGGGTAGCGGAGCCGTCGTAAGCACAGATACGCAGTATTTT.

The chain combines TRBV28 with TRBJ1-6; no firm D call. Trimming stripped 6 bases from V and 7 bases from J, with 10 bases between. Germline CDR1 reads MDHEN; CDR2 reads SYDVKM. This CDR3 has 13 residues. The CDR3: CASRLDGNSPLHF. DNA of the CDR3: TGTGCCAGCAGGCTCGATGGAAATTCACCCCTCCACTTT. Filled out from reference TRBV28 and TRBJ1-6, the complete variable domain reads DVKVTQSSRYLVKRTGEKVFLECVQDMDHENMFWYRQDPGLGLRLIYFSYDVKMKEKGDIPEGYSVSREKKERFSLILESASTNQTSMYLCASRLDGNSPLHFGNGTRLTVT.